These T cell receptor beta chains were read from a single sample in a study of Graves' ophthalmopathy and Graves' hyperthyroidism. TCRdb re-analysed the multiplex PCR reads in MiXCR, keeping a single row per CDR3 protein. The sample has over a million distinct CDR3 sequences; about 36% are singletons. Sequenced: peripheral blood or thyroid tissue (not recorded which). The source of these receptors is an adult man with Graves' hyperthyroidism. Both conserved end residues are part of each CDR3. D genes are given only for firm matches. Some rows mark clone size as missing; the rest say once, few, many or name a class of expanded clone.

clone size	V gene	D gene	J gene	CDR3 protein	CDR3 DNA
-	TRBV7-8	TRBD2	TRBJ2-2	CASRPRGAGVRELFF	TGTGCCAGCAGACCCCGGGGAGCGGGAGTACGGGAGCTGTTTTTT
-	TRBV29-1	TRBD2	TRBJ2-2	CSARLASTGELFF	TGCAGTGCTAGACTAGCGTCCACCGGGGAGCTGTTTTTT
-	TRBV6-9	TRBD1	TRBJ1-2	CASNIGTAVSYGYTF	TGTGCCAGCAATATCGGGACAGCAGTCTCCTATGGCTACACCTTC
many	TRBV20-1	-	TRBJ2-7	CSATSSYLAEQYF	TGCAGTGCTACTAGTAGTTATCTTGCCGAGCAGTACTTC
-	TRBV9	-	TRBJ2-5	CASSYLTSETQYF	TGTGCCAGCAGCTATCTCACCTCGGAGACCCAGTACTTC
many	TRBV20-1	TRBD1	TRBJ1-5	CSASRDREYQPQHF	TGCAGTGCCAGCCGGGACAGGGAGTATCAGCCCCAGCATTTT
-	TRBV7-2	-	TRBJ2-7	CASSLARTPLDF	TGTGCCAGCAGCTTAGCGAGGACCCCTCTGGACTTC
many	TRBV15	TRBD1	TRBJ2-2	CATSRIRQGTGELFF	TGTGCCACCAGCAGAATAAGACAGGGTACCGGGGAGCTGTTTTTT
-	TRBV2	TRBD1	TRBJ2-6	CASSERGTDTGANVLTF	TGTGCCAGCAGTGAAAGGGGGACAGACACCGGGGCCAACGTCCTGACTTTC
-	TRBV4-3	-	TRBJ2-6	CASSQESMDAGANVLTF	TGCGCCAGCAGCCAAGAGAGTATGGATGCTGGGGCCAACGTCCTGACTTTC
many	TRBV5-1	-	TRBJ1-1	CASSLDGTEAFF	TGCGCCAGCAGCTTGGATGGAACTGAAGCTTTCTTT
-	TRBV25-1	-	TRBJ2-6	CASSVGLGGLYSGANVLTF	TGTGCCAGCAGTGTGGGGCTGGGAGGTCTTTATTCCGGGGCCAACGTCCTGACTTTC
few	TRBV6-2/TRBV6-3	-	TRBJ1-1	CASRGSGRVNTEAFF	TGTGCCAGCCGTGGATCAGGAAGAGTGAACACTGAAGCTTTCTTT
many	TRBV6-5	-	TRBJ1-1	CASSYSGGAGLNTEAFF	TGTGCCAGCAGTTACTCGGGGGGTGCAGGTTTGAACACTGAAGCTTTCTTT
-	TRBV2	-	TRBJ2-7	CASSDSPGRMYEQYF	TGTGCCAGCAGTGATTCCCCGGGACGGATGTACGAGCAGTACTTC